A single sample is the source of the 10 T cell receptor beta chains below, sequenced in a study of T-cell reconstitution after alpha-beta-depleted transplantation in children. Preparation of the TCRbeta library involved a method that used unique molecular identifiers. In TCRdb, the PCR reads were re-called with MiXCR into one record per CDR3 protein. The sample lists hundreds of thousands of distinct CDR3 sequences, about an eighth occurring once. The material sequenced was PBMCs, taken before TCRalphabeta/CD19-depleted stem cell transplant. Source of these receptors: a girl between 2 and 10 years old with congenital amegakaryocytic thrombocytopenia, due to receive a stem cell transplant.

The chain uses TRBV20-1 and TRBJ2-1, with 8 bases matching TRBD1. Germline CDR1 reads DFQATT; CDR2 reads SNEGSKA (reference sequence). Losses at the gene ends were 1 base for V and 5 bases for J; bases not matched to a gene: 10. This CDR3 has 16 residues. The CDR3 loop reads CSARGITGGVDNEQFF. CDR3 sequence (DNA): TGCAGTGCTAGAGGCATAACAGGGGGAGTTGACAATGAGCAGTTCTTC.

This clonotype has only a few counts. The chain combines TRBV7-8 with TRBJ2-3, with 7 bases lining up with TRBD1. CDR1 and CDR2 from the germline V gene are SGHVS and FQNEAQ. V lost 5 bases to trimming and J lost 7 bases; unmatched junction nucleotides: 9. The CDR3 totals 14 residues. In DNA, the CDR3 is TGTGCCAGCAGCCCTTTTCCGGGACAGCATACGCAGTATTTT. Protein: CASSPFPGQHTQYF. The complete variable domain, with remaining parts taken from reference TRBV7-8 and TRBJ2-3, reads GAGVSQSPRYKVAKRGQDVALRCDPISGHVSLFWYQQALGQGPEFLTYFQNEAQLDKSGLPSDRFFAERPEGSVSTLKIQRTQQEDSAVYLCASSPFPGQHTQYFGPGTRLTVL.

This clonotype has at least ten counts. This chain joins TRBV20-1 and TRBJ2-3, with 12 bases fitting TRBD2. The trim removed 3 bases at V and 4 bases at J, leaving 14 bases unmatched. In germline, CDR1 is DFQATT, CDR2 SNEGSKA (reference sequence). The CDR3 contains 18 residues. The CDR3 loop reads CSARTGTSGRLKPDTQYF. The CDR3 coding sequence is TGCAGTGCTAGGACCGGGACTAGCGGGCGATTAAAGCCAGATACGCAGTATTTT.

This clonotype was seen more than once but under ten times. The chain recombines TRBV5-1 with TRBJ2-1; D is possibly TRBD2 (5 bases). Germline V gene lookup returns CDR1 SGHRS and CDR2 YFSETQ. The CDR3 contains 15 residues. Trimming removed 3 bases at V and 7 bases at J, with 17 bases between. The CDR3 nucleotides read TGCGCCAGCAGCTCCCAGCTGCCTCCGGGAAATGAGCAGTTCTTC. Protein: CASSSQLPPGNEQFF.

The chain employs TRBV20-1 and TRBJ2-2, with a possible D match to TRBD2 (6 bases). Trimming cost V 2 bases and J 3 bases, with 10 bases left between them. The V gene's germline CDR1 is DFQATT and CDR2 SNEGSKA (reference sequence). The CDR3 contains 14 residues. The CDR3: CSARKWGDTGELFF. CDR3 coding DNA: TGCAGTGCTAGAAAGTGGGGGGACACCGGGGAGCTGTTTTTT.

This chain connects TRBV21-1 to TRBJ1-1. TRBV21-1 is assigned pseudogene status. This CDR3 spans 20 amino acids. The CDR3 DNA is TGTGCCAGCAGCAAAGGCGGCTGCCCGCCGGTTGCAGATCGGAACACTGAAGCTTTCTTT. It is translated as CASSKGGCPPVADRNTEAFF.

In its sample, this clonotype was seen a few times. This chain uses TRBV5-1 with TRBJ2-2, with D possibly being TRBD1 or TRBD2 (5 bases each). The CDR3 spans 15 residues. Trimming took off 1 base at V and 5 bases at J, with 12 bases between the two ends. Germline loops: CDR1 SGHRS, CDR2 YFSETQ. The CDR3 nucleotides are TGCGCCAGCAGCTTGTGGGACGGAGCTACCGGGGAGCTGTTTTTT. Translating it yields CASSLWDGATGELFF.

Details on this clonotype: This may arise from a read error, as a much more abundant clone is one base away. The V gene is TRBV19, the J gene TRBJ2-1; D not resolved. The germline V gene has CDR1 LNHDA and CDR2 SQIVND (reference sequence). This CDR3 region has 15 residues. Here the CDR3 DNA reads TGTGCCAGTAGTATAGAGGCATGGGGATACAATGGGCAGTTCTTC. The encoded protein is CASSIEAWGYNGQFF.

In its sample, this clonotype was seen many times. The genes are TRBV20-1 and TRBJ2-3; D remains ambiguous. Germline V lookup: CDR1 DFQATT, CDR2 SNEGSKA (reference sequence). The CDR3 loop spans 13 amino acids. Trimming shortened V by 8 bases and J by 2 bases, and 14 bases separated the two germline ends. The chain's CDR3 is CSPQQFSTDTQYF. The CDR3 DNA is TGCAGTCCACAGCAATTCTCCACAGATACGCAGTATTTT.

The CDR3 sequence: CASSVDPAGSIYEQYF. In nucleotides, the CDR3 is TGTGCCAGCAGCGTAGACCCAGCGGGTTCAATTTACGAGCAGTACTTC. The chain has TRBV9 and TRBJ2-7; maybe TRBD2 (6 bases). The V gene's germline CDR1 is SGDLS and CDR2 YYNGEE. V gave up 0 bases and J gave up 4 bases, with 17 bases separating them. This CDR3 spans 16 amino acids.